These T cell receptor beta chains were read from a single sample in a study of blood T cell repertoires in COVID-19. Profiling relied on immunoSEQ multiplex PCR, and the TCRdb table lists in-frame clones only, not all of them. The table includes approximately 99,000 clones, around 83% detected once. The sample consisted of peripheral blood. All receptors come from a woman aged 70 to 79 with acute or convalescent COVID-19. Both conserved end residues are part of each CDR3. D genes are given only for firm matches. Clone size is not always given. Where it is, it says once, few, many or a class for expanded clones.

.	TRBV6-1	.	TRBJ1-2	12	TGTGCCAGCAGTGAAGTTTATTATGGCTACACCTTC	CASSEVYYGYTF
TRBD1	TRBV19	few	TRBJ1-6	13	TGTGCCAGTAACAGGGGCGCGAATTCACCCCTCCACTTT	CASNRGANSPLHF
.	TRBV23-1	.	TRBJ1-4	15	TGCGCCAGCAGTCACCCCGGAGGGCCACGGGAAAAACTGTTTTTT	CASSHPGGPREKLFF
.	TRBV5-1	.	TRBJ2-5	14	TGCGCCAGCAGCTTGAGGGGGTCGTGGGAGACCCAGTACTTC	CASSLRGSWETQYF
.	TRBV28	.	TRBJ1-1	16	TGTGCCAGCAGTTTGGGCCCGGGACAACATAACACTGAAGCTTTCTTT	CASSLGPGQHNTEAFF
.	TRBV6-6	.	TRBJ1-2	12	TGTGCCAGCAGCCCGCAGGGTTCTGGCTACACCTTC	CASSPQGSGYTF
.	TRBV6-2/TRBV6-3	.	TRBJ1-2	14	TGTGCCAGCAGCCCCCAGGGATCGAACTATGGCTACACCTTC	CASSPQGSNYGYTF
TRBD1	TRBV6-1	.	TRBJ1-6	15	TGTGCCAGCAGTGAAATAGGGACAGGGCACTCACCCCTCCACTTT	CASSEIGTGHSPLHF
.	TRBV5-1	.	TRBJ2-7	14	TGCGCCAGCAGCTTAGGTAGCAAGGCCTACGAGCAGTACTTC	CASSLGSKAYEQYF
.	TRBV10-3	.	TRBJ1-3	12	TGTGCCATCAGTGCAGTGGCGGACACCATATATTTT	CAISAVADTIYF
.	TRBV7-9	.	TRBJ2-1	13	TGTGCCAGCAGAGGGGCGTTAGGCAATGAGCAGTTCTTC	CASRGALGNEQFF
TRBD1	TRBV11-2	.	TRBJ1-2	15	TGTGCCAGCAGCTTATTATCACAGGGGGGCTATGGCTACACCTTC	CASSLLSQGGYGYTF
.	TRBV5-4	few	TRBJ2-1	13	TGTGCCAGCAGCTTGGGAAGGGGCCGTGAGCAGTTCTTC	CASSLGRGREQFF
TRBD1	TRBV5-4	.	TRBJ1-2	13	TGTGCCAGCAGCCGGGACAGCAACTATGGCTACACCTTC	CASSRDSNYGYTF
TRBD1	TRBV12-3/TRBV12-4	once	TRBJ1-2	13	TGTGCCAGCAGGATAGACAGGGGAGAGGGCTACACCTTC	CASRIDRGEGYTF
TRBD1	TRBV28	.	TRBJ1-2	16	TGTGCCAGCAGTTTCCCAGGGGGTCAATCCCACTATGGCTACACCTTC	CASSFPGGQSHYGYTF
TRBD2	TRBV5-4	.	TRBJ2-2	17	TGTGCCAGCAGCTTCGGACTAGCGGGAGATGATACCGGGGAGCTGTTTTTT	CASSFGLAGDDTGELFF
TRBD1	TRBV2	.	TRBJ1-1	14	TGTGCCAGCAGTGCCCGACAGGGGCGCACTGAAGCTTTCTTT	CASSARQGRTEAFF
TRBD2	TRBV7-2	.	TRBJ2-5	19	TGTGCCAGCAGCTCAACGTCTATGCTCAGAGCGGGGGGCCAAGAGACCCAGTACTTC	CASSSTSMLRAGGQETQYF
TRBD1	TRBV29-1	.	TRBJ1-1	11	TGCATCCAGGGGGACCACACTGAAGCTTTCTTT	CIQGDHTEAFF
.	TRBV2	.	TRBJ2-1	15	TGTGCCAGCGGTTGGGACACTAATTCGCCTCAAGAGCAGTTCTTC	CASGWDTNSPQEQFF
.	TRBV30	.	TRBJ2-2	13	TGTGCCTGGAGTTCTAGTCCTGGCGGGGAGCTGTTTTTT	CAWSSSPGGELFF
TRBD1	TRBV6-2/TRBV6-3	.	TRBJ1-1	14	TGTGCCAGCAGTTGGGTAACAGGGGGCACTGAAGCTTTCTTT	CASSWVTGGTEAFF
.	TRBV29-1	.	TRBJ2-7	14	TGCAGCGTTGAAGGCCGGTCGACAGGATACGAGCAGTACTTC	CSVEGRSTGYEQYF
.	TRBV2	.	TRBJ1-5	14	TGTGCCAGCAGTGAAGGCACAGGCAATCAGCCCCAGCATTTT	CASSEGTGNQPQHF
.	TRBV11-2	.	TRBJ2-2	14	TGTGCCAGCAGCTTAGACAGGGGGGCCGGGGAGCTGTTTTTT	CASSLDRGAGELFF
.	TRBV10-3	.	TRBJ1-5	13	TGTGCCATCAGAGGACAAAGCAATCAGCCCCAGCATTTT	CAIRGQSNQPQHF
.	TRBV6-2/TRBV6-3	.	TRBJ2-1	17	TGTGCCAGCAGTTACTCGGAGGCCCACCTCTCCTACAATGAGCAGTTCTTC	CASSYSEAHLSYNEQFF
TRBD2	TRBV3-1/TRBV3-2	.	TRBJ2-3	20	TGTGCCAGCAGCCAAGAGGACACTGGACTAGCGGGGGGGTTCACAGATACGCAGTATTTT	CASSQEDTGLAGGFTDTQYF
.	TRBV5-1	.	TRBJ2-2	14	TGCGCCAGCAGCTCCCTCGGGGGTCCCGGGGAGCTGTTTTTT	CASSSLGGPGELFF
TRBD1	TRBV19	.	TRBJ2-7	15	TGTGCCAGTAGTATTCCGGGACAGCGAGCCTACGAGCAGTACTTC	CASSIPGQRAYEQYF
.	TRBV5-1	.	TRBJ1-1	15	TGCGCCAGCAGCTTGGACACGGGGAGGCACACTGAAGCTTTCTTT	CASSLDTGRHTEAFF
.	TRBV3-1/TRBV3-2	.	TRBJ1-1	14	TGTGCCAGCAGCCTAGCTAGGGGCTACACTGAAGCTTTCTTT	CASSLARGYTEAFF
TRBD1	TRBV2	few	TRBJ1-3	14	TGTGCCAGCAGCGCTGACAGGGTTTTCGGCACCATATATTTT	CASSADRVFGTIYF
.	TRBV11-2	few	TRBJ2-7	14	TGTGCCAGCAGCCCGCCAGGGGTAGGCTACGAGCAGTACTTC	CASSPPGVGYEQYF
TRBD2	TRBV6-6	.	TRBJ2-7	14	TGTGCCAGCGCCACTAGCGCGAGCTCCTACGAGCAGTACTTC	CASATSASSYEQYF
TRBD1	TRBV9	.	TRBJ2-1	15	TGTGCCAGCAGCTACAGGACAGGGGCCTACAATGAGCAGTTCTTC	CASSYRTGAYNEQFF
TRBD1	TRBV6-2/TRBV6-3	.	TRBJ1-4	15	TGTGCCAGCAGTTCCCCGGACAGGGAAAGAGAAAAACTGTTTTTT	CASSSPDREREKLFF
.	TRBV2	.	TRBJ1-5	14	TGTGCCAGCAGTGGAACAGGTGGCAATCAGCCCCAGCATTTT	CASSGTGGNQPQHF
.	TRBV11-3	.	TRBJ2-2	18	TGTGCCAGCAGCCGGAGGATGGGGGACAACTCGAACACCGGGGAGCTGTTTTTT	CASSRRMGDNSNTGELFF
TRBD1	TRBV7-6	.	TRBJ2-3	16	TGTGCCAGCAGCCCCCTCAGAGGGGGCCGCACAGATACGCAGTATTTT	CASSPLRGGRTDTQYF
.	TRBV5-1	.	TRBJ1-1	15	TGCGCCAGCAGCTGGGGGGGCGCCAGGGGCACTGAAGCTTTCTTT	CASSWGGARGTEAFF
.	TRBV2	.	TRBJ2-3	16	TGTGCCAGCAGGATTGGGCCAGGGCGCCACACAGATACGCAGTATTTT	CASRIGPGRHTDTQYF
TRBD2	TRBV6-6	.	TRBJ2-7	16	TGTGCCAGCAGTTACTCTTTCAGGCCAGGACTAGTTGAGCAGTACTTC	CASSYSFRPGLVEQYF
.	TRBV28	.	TRBJ1-3	17	TGTGCCAGCAGACAGTCAGGTCCGGCAGGTTCTGGAAACACCATATATTTT	CASRQSGPAGSGNTIYF
.	TRBV28	.	TRBJ2-5	14	TGTGCCAGCAGTTCGCAAAGGGGTCAAGAGACCCAGTACTTC	CASSSQRGQETQYF
.	TRBV5-1	once	TRBJ2-2	16	TGCGCCAGCAGCTTGGGGAAAAGGGGTGGCACCGGGGAGCTGTTTTTT	CASSLGKRGGTGELFF
TRBD1	TRBV18	.	TRBJ1-5	16	TGTGCCAGCTCCCCCGCCGGGACAGGTGACAATCAGCCCCAGCATTTT	CASSPAGTGDNQPQHF
.	TRBV10-3	.	TRBJ2-1	11	TGTGCCATCAGTGAAGGGGGTAGGGGGTTCTTC	CAISEGGRGFF
.	TRBV9	.	TRBJ2-1	13	TGTGCCAGCAGCGTCCTAGCAGTAGGGGAGCAGTTCTTC	CASSVLAVGEQFF
TRBD2	TRBV5-1	.	TRBJ2-3	20	TGCGCCAGCAGCCGTGGGACTAGCGGGGCCCTTACCTATATCACAGATACGCAGTATTTT	CASSRGTSGALTYITDTQYF
TRBD1	TRBV10-3	.	TRBJ1-3	15	TGTGCCATCAGTGAGACAGGGGGCTCCGGAAACACCATATATTTT	CAISETGGSGNTIYF
.	TRBV4-1	.	TRBJ2-1	14	TGCGCCAGCAGCCAAGACTTAAGAGAGGATGAGCAGTTCTTC	CASSQDLREDEQFF
TRBD1	TRBV28	.	TRBJ1-2	15	TGTGCCAGCAGTTCTCGGGGACAGGAGGAGTATGGCTACACCTTC	CASSSRGQEEYGYTF
TRBD1	TRBV18	.	TRBJ1-1	13	TGTGCCAGCTCGGGGACAGGGGGCACTGAAGCTTTCTTT	CASSGTGGTEAFF